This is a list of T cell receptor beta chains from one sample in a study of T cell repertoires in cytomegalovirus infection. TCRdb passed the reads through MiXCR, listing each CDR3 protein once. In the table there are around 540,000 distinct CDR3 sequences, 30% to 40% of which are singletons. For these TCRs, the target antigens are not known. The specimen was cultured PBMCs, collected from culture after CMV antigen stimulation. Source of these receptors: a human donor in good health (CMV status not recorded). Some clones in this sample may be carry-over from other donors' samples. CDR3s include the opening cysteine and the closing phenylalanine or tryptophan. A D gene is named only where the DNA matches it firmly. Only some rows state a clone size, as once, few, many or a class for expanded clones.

cdr3_nt: TGTGCCAGCAGCAAACAGGGGAATGAGCAGTTCTTC
cdr3_aa: CASSKQGNEQFF
v_call: TRBV7-2
d_call: TRBD1
clone_size: few
j_call: TRBJ2-1
cdr3_length: 12

cdr3_nt: TGTGCCAGCAGTTACCATAAGGGAACCGGGGAGCTGTTTTTT
cdr3_aa: CASSYHKGTGELFF
v_call: TRBV6-7
d_call: NA
clone_size: few
j_call: TRBJ2-2
cdr3_length: 14

cdr3_nt: TGTGCCAGCAGCGAATACGCACGGGACACTGAAGCTTTCTTT
cdr3_aa: CASSEYARDTEAFF
v_call: TRBV7-2
d_call: NA
clone_size: NA
j_call: TRBJ1-1
cdr3_length: 14

cdr3_nt: TGTGCCAGCAGCTTAAGCGGGAGCGCCTACGATGAGCAGTTCTTC
cdr3_aa: CASSLSGSAYDEQFF
v_call: TRBV11-3
d_call: TRBD2
clone_size: few
j_call: TRBJ2-1
cdr3_length: 15

cdr3_nt: TGTGCCAGCAGCCAATCCCCTGGGGACGGCCAAGAGACCCAGTACTTC
cdr3_aa: CASSQSPGDGQETQYF
v_call: TRBV14
d_call: NA
clone_size: few
j_call: TRBJ2-5
cdr3_length: 16

cdr3_nt: TGTGCCACCAGCAGAGATAGGAGCGAGCGGCAGTACTTC
cdr3_aa: CATSRDRSERQYF
v_call: TRBV15
d_call: NA
clone_size: NA
j_call: TRBJ2-4
cdr3_length: 13

cdr3_nt: TGTGCCAGCAGTGAATTTGGCGGGACAGGCAATGAAAAACTGTTTTTT
cdr3_aa: CASSEFGGTGNEKLFF
v_call: TRBV25-1
d_call: TRBD1
clone_size: NA
j_call: TRBJ1-4
cdr3_length: 16

cdr3_nt: TGTGCCAGCAGCTTAGGATCGAAATTGGGAGCCGGTACAGATACGCAGTATTTT
cdr3_aa: CASSLGSKLGAGTDTQYF
v_call: TRBV7-8
d_call: NA
clone_size: many
j_call: TRBJ2-3
cdr3_length: 18

cdr3_nt: TGTGCCAGCCTGCCCCCGACAGGGATAACAGATACGCAGTATTTT
cdr3_aa: CASLPPTGITDTQYF
v_call: TRBV12-3/TRBV12-4
d_call: TRBD1
clone_size: NA
j_call: TRBJ2-3
cdr3_length: 15

cdr3_nt: TGTGCCAGCACGTCTAGCACCTCACGCGTAGAGACCCAGTACTTC
cdr3_aa: CASTSSTSRVETQYF
v_call: TRBV12-3/TRBV12-4
d_call: NA
clone_size: NA
j_call: TRBJ2-5
cdr3_length: 15

cdr3_nt: TGTGCCAGCAGCTTGGTGGGTGCAGGGGAGGCTGAAAAACTGTTTTTT
cdr3_aa: CASSLVGAGEAEKLFF
v_call: TRBV5-6
d_call: NA
clone_size: NA
j_call: TRBJ1-4
cdr3_length: 16

cdr3_nt: TGTGCCAGCAGCTTAGTAGGGGGACAGGGACGGAATGGCTACACCTTC
cdr3_aa: CASSLVGGQGRNGYTF
v_call: TRBV7-2
d_call: TRBD1
clone_size: many
j_call: TRBJ1-2
cdr3_length: 16

cdr3_nt: TGTGCCAGCAGGATGGACGGGAACACTGAAGCTTTCTTT
cdr3_aa: CASRMDGNTEAFF
v_call: TRBV6-2/TRBV6-3
d_call: NA
clone_size: NA
j_call: TRBJ1-1
cdr3_length: 13

cdr3_nt: TGCAGTGCTAGGACAGGGGTGACCTATGGCTACACCTTC
cdr3_aa: CSARTGVTYGYTF
v_call: TRBV20-1
d_call: TRBD1
clone_size: NA
j_call: TRBJ1-2
cdr3_length: 13

cdr3_nt: TGTGCCATCAGTGAGTCAGCAGGGGCCTTCTATGGCTACACCTTC
cdr3_aa: CAISESAGAFYGYTF
v_call: TRBV10-3
d_call: NA
clone_size: few
j_call: TRBJ1-2
cdr3_length: 15

cdr3_nt: TGTGCCAGCACCGGGTTTGAGAGGCTTACGGCCAAAAACATTCAGTACTTC
cdr3_aa: CASTGFERLTAKNIQYF
v_call: TRBV6-2/TRBV6-3
d_call: NA
clone_size: NA
j_call: TRBJ2-4
cdr3_length: 17

cdr3_nt: TGCAGTGCTAGAGATTATTCCGGCTACACCTTC
cdr3_aa: CSARDYSGYTF
v_call: TRBV20-1
d_call: NA
clone_size: NA
j_call: TRBJ1-2
cdr3_length: 11

cdr3_nt: TGCAGCGTTTACAGGGGGTCCTACGAGCAGTACTTC
cdr3_aa: CSVYRGSYEQYF
v_call: TRBV29-1
d_call: TRBD1
clone_size: few
j_call: TRBJ2-7
cdr3_length: 12

cdr3_nt: TGTGCCAGCTCACCATTGGGAACAGGGGAAAATGGCTACACCTTC
cdr3_aa: CASSPLGTGENGYTF
v_call: TRBV18
d_call: TRBD1
clone_size: NA
j_call: TRBJ1-2
cdr3_length: 15

cdr3_nt: TGTGCCAGCAGCTTCCCCGGGACAGGAGAGAAAGAGACCCAGTACTTC
cdr3_aa: CASSFPGTGEKETQYF
v_call: TRBV5-4
d_call: TRBD1
clone_size: few
j_call: TRBJ2-5
cdr3_length: 16

cdr3_nt: TGTGCCAGTAGTCCATTACGGGGGGCCAGCAATCAGCCCCAGCATTTT
cdr3_aa: CASSPLRGASNQPQHF
v_call: TRBV19
d_call: NA
clone_size: NA
j_call: TRBJ1-5
cdr3_length: 16

cdr3_nt: TGTGCCAGCAGTGAGGTCGGGAGGGCCTCCCACGAGCAGTACTTC
cdr3_aa: CASSEVGRASHEQYF
v_call: TRBV6-5
d_call: TRBD2
clone_size: few
j_call: TRBJ2-7
cdr3_length: 15

cdr3_nt: TGTGCCAGCAGCCGCATCGGCGGGAGTGCCCTTTCCGAGCAGTTCTTC
cdr3_aa: CASSRIGGSALSEQFF
v_call: TRBV6-2/TRBV6-3
d_call: TRBD2
clone_size: few
j_call: TRBJ2-1
cdr3_length: 16

cdr3_nt: TGTGCCAGCAGTTTGGCTACAGGGAATTTGGGCTACACCTTC
cdr3_aa: CASSLATGNLGYTF
v_call: TRBV28
d_call: NA
clone_size: NA
j_call: TRBJ1-2
cdr3_length: 14

cdr3_nt: TGCGCCAGCAGCCAAGATGGTCCCGGGGAGCTGTTTTTT
cdr3_aa: CASSQDGPGELFF
v_call: TRBV4-3
d_call: NA
clone_size: NA
j_call: TRBJ2-2
cdr3_length: 13

cdr3_nt: TGTGCCAGCAGCGTGGTCCCTAATGTAGATACGCAGTATTTT
cdr3_aa: CASSVVPNVDTQYF
v_call: TRBV9
d_call: NA
clone_size: NA
j_call: TRBJ2-3
cdr3_length: 14

cdr3_nt: TGTGCCAGCGCCCGGGACCCAGCGGGAGCCAAAAACATTCAGTACTTC
cdr3_aa: CASARDPAGAKNIQYF
v_call: TRBV6-1
d_call: NA
clone_size: few
j_call: TRBJ2-4
cdr3_length: 16

cdr3_nt: TGTGCCAGCAGTTTGTGGACTAGCGGGAGTACCGGGGAGCTGTTTTTT
cdr3_aa: CASSLWTSGSTGELFF
v_call: TRBV28
d_call: TRBD2
clone_size: few
j_call: TRBJ2-2
cdr3_length: 16

cdr3_nt: TGTGCCAGCAGCCAGGGGACAGGGATCTACGAGCAGTACTTC
cdr3_aa: CASSQGTGIYEQYF
v_call: TRBV4-1
d_call: TRBD1
clone_size: NA
j_call: TRBJ2-7
cdr3_length: 14

cdr3_nt: TGTGCCAGCAGCGATGGGCAGGCCGCCTACAATGAGCAGTTCTTC
cdr3_aa: CASSDGQAAYNEQFF
v_call: TRBV5-6
d_call: NA
clone_size: NA
j_call: TRBJ2-1
cdr3_length: 15

cdr3_nt: TGTGCCAGCAGTTTTAAGAATCAGCCCCAGCATTTT
cdr3_aa: CASSFKNQPQHF
v_call: TRBV28
d_call: NA
clone_size: once
j_call: TRBJ1-5
cdr3_length: 12

cdr3_nt: TGTGCCAGCAGCCAAAGACTAGCGGGAGGGGTTAAGGGTGAGCAGTTCTTC
cdr3_aa: CASSQRLAGGVKGEQFF
v_call: TRBV7-2
d_call: TRBD2
clone_size: few
j_call: TRBJ2-1
cdr3_length: 17

cdr3_nt: TGTGCCTGGAGTACCCAGACACCGAACACTGAAGCTTTCTTT
cdr3_aa: CAWSTQTPNTEAFF
v_call: TRBV30
d_call: NA
clone_size: NA
j_call: TRBJ1-1
cdr3_length: 14

cdr3_nt: TGTGCCAGCAGCTTAGAGACTTCCTCCCGAAATACGCAGTATTTT
cdr3_aa: CASSLETSSRNTQYF
v_call: TRBV7-9
d_call: NA
clone_size: few
j_call: TRBJ2-3
cdr3_length: 15

cdr3_nt: TGTGCCAGCAGTTACGGGCGGAGGGGGTCCTACAATGAGCAGTTCTTC
cdr3_aa: CASSYGRRGSYNEQFF
v_call: TRBV6-5
d_call: NA
clone_size: few
j_call: TRBJ2-1
cdr3_length: 16

cdr3_nt: TGTGCCAGCAGCCGGTCGGCCGAGCAGTACTTC
cdr3_aa: CASSRSAEQYF
v_call: TRBV7-2
d_call: NA
clone_size: few
j_call: TRBJ2-7
cdr3_length: 11

cdr3_nt: TGTGCCAGCAGTTACCGGGGAGACAATGAGCAGTTCTTC
cdr3_aa: CASSYRGDNEQFF
v_call: TRBV6-2/TRBV6-3
d_call: NA
clone_size: many
j_call: TRBJ2-1
cdr3_length: 13

cdr3_nt: TGTGCCAGCAGCCCGGCCGGGGTAAAGCGGGAGTCGAGCACAGATACGCAGTATTTT
cdr3_aa: CASSPAGVKRESSTDTQYF
v_call: TRBV4-1
d_call: TRBD2
clone_size: NA
j_call: TRBJ2-3
cdr3_length: 19

cdr3_nt: TGCAGTGCTCAATCAATGGGACAGGGATTTGGCTACACCTTC
cdr3_aa: CSAQSMGQGFGYTF
v_call: TRBV20-1
d_call: TRBD1
clone_size: NA
j_call: TRBJ1-2
cdr3_length: 14

cdr3_nt: TGTGCCAGCAGCACCTGGACAGGGGGTAATGAAAAACTGTTTTTT
cdr3_aa: CASSTWTGGNEKLFF
v_call: TRBV11-3
d_call: TRBD1
clone_size: NA
j_call: TRBJ1-4
cdr3_length: 15

cdr3_nt: TGCGCCAGCAGCCACTTTCAGGGCATGGAGACCCAGTACTTC
cdr3_aa: CASSHFQGMETQYF
v_call: TRBV4-1
d_call: NA
clone_size: NA
j_call: TRBJ2-5
cdr3_length: 14

cdr3_nt: TGTGCCAGCAGTGAATGGAGCTACACCTTC
cdr3_aa: CASSEWSYTF
v_call: TRBV6-1
d_call: NA
clone_size: NA
j_call: TRBJ1-2
cdr3_length: 10

cdr3_nt: TGTGCCAGCAGCTTAGATCCCACGACGGCAGATACGCAGTATTTT
cdr3_aa: CASSLDPTTADTQYF
v_call: TRBV5-4
d_call: NA
clone_size: few
j_call: TRBJ2-3
cdr3_length: 15

cdr3_nt: TGTGCCAGTAGTATACCGGGAGCCAGGCACAAGGCGTTCGGGGAGCTGTTTTTT
cdr3_aa: CASSIPGARHKAFGELFF
v_call: TRBV19
d_call: NA
clone_size: NA
j_call: TRBJ2-2
cdr3_length: 18

cdr3_nt: TGTGCCAGCAGCCTTCCGGACTACAGTCAGCCCCAGCATTTT
cdr3_aa: CASSLPDYSQPQHF
v_call: TRBV28
d_call: NA
clone_size: few
j_call: TRBJ1-5
cdr3_length: 14

cdr3_nt: TGTGCCAGCAGCCCCAGGAGGATGCCTGGAAACACCATATATTTT
cdr3_aa: CASSPRRMPGNTIYF
v_call: TRBV7-2
d_call: NA
clone_size: few
j_call: TRBJ1-3
cdr3_length: 15

cdr3_nt: TGTGCCAGCAGCTTAGAGGGGGTCGCAGATACGCAGTATTTT
cdr3_aa: CASSLEGVADTQYF
v_call: TRBV7-9
d_call: NA
clone_size: few
j_call: TRBJ2-3
cdr3_length: 14

cdr3_nt: TGTGCCAGCAGCCGTAGCGGGGACCTAGCCAAAAACATTCAGTACTTC
cdr3_aa: CASSRSGDLAKNIQYF
v_call: TRBV7-9
d_call: TRBD2
clone_size: many
j_call: TRBJ2-4
cdr3_length: 16

cdr3_nt: TGTGCCAGCAGCACCCAAGGGGCGGGGGATACGCAGTATTTT
cdr3_aa: CASSTQGAGDTQYF
v_call: TRBV7-3
d_call: NA
clone_size: many
j_call: TRBJ2-3
cdr3_length: 14

cdr3_nt: TGTGCCAGCAGTACTAGGGACGGTCTCGAAGCTTTCTTT
cdr3_aa: CASSTRDGLEAFF
v_call: TRBV6-1
d_call: NA
clone_size: NA
j_call: TRBJ1-1
cdr3_length: 13

cdr3_nt: TGTGCCAGCAGTCCTAGGAGGGACTCTGGGGCCAACGTCCTGACTTTC
cdr3_aa: CASSPRRDSGANVLTF
v_call: TRBV7-8
d_call: NA
clone_size: few
j_call: TRBJ2-6
cdr3_length: 16

cdr3_nt: TGCAGCGTTGCCGAAGCGGGAGTCTCCTACAATGAGCAGTTCTTC
cdr3_aa: CSVAEAGVSYNEQFF
v_call: TRBV29-1
d_call: TRBD2
clone_size: few
j_call: TRBJ2-1
cdr3_length: 15

cdr3_nt: TGTGCCAGCAGTTTTCCCCCAGGGAGGAGCGGACCCTACTACAATGAGCAGTTCTTC
cdr3_aa: CASSFPPGRSGPYYNEQFF
v_call: TRBV12-3/TRBV12-4
d_call: NA
clone_size: NA
j_call: TRBJ2-1
cdr3_length: 19

cdr3_nt: TGTGCCAGCAGCCAAGGACTAGCGAGGGGGGCCTACGAGCAGTACTTC
cdr3_aa: CASSQGLARGAYEQYF
v_call: TRBV5-3
d_call: TRBD2
clone_size: NA
j_call: TRBJ2-7
cdr3_length: 16